The sequence of this TCR beta chain was determined in a study of Ad26.COV2.S vaccination and SARS-CoV-2 variants. This CDR3 region has 13 residues. V lost 5 bases and J 1 base, leaving 8 bases between the germline ends. Looked up from germline, CDR1 is MNHEY and CDR2 is SVGAGI. Documented treatment: 15 to 20 received Ad26.COV2.S at low or high dose, single or two shots; 5 received placebo; per-sample allocation not given. Samples analyzed were those drawn on day 63 after the first vaccine or placebo injection. The table came from immunoSEQ multiplex PCR; TCRdb's copy has only in-frame clones and leaves some out. Among roughly 700,000 clones listed, around 89% were seen once.

The receptor comes from a person between 18 and 65 years old who received the Ad26.COV2.S COVID-19 vaccine or a placebo. The sample in question was peripheral blood, obtained in a trial of Ad26.COV2.S vaccine versus placebo. The V call is TRBV6-5, the J call TRBJ1-1; D gene uncertain. The CDR3 sequence is CASSRSTNTEAFF. CDR3 DNA: TGTGCCAGCAGTCGGTCCACGAACACTGAAGCTTTCTTT.